This T cell receptor (beta chain) is drawn from a study of blood T cell repertoires in COVID-19. Across 20 to 25 US areas, participants ranged in age from about 18 to 100 years. Sequenced by immunoSEQ multiplex PCR; TCRdb stores in-frame clones only, minus some. This table has 190,000 or so clones, 86% appearing once. This clonotype originated in a woman in her twenties or thirties who had been exposed to COVID-19. The specimen was PBMCs or T cells enriched from blood (not recorded which).

The CDR3 sequence is CASSPQTGAATEAFF. Written as DNA, the CDR3 is TGTGCCAGCAGCCCGCAGACAGGTGCGGCCACTGAAGCTTTCTTT. This chain connects TRBV11-3 to TRBJ1-1, with D perhaps TRBD1 (6 bases). CDR3 length: 15 residues. The ends were cut back, 5 bases at V and 4 bases at J, with 17 bases in the middle. Germline V CDR1 and CDR2: SGHNT, YENEEA.